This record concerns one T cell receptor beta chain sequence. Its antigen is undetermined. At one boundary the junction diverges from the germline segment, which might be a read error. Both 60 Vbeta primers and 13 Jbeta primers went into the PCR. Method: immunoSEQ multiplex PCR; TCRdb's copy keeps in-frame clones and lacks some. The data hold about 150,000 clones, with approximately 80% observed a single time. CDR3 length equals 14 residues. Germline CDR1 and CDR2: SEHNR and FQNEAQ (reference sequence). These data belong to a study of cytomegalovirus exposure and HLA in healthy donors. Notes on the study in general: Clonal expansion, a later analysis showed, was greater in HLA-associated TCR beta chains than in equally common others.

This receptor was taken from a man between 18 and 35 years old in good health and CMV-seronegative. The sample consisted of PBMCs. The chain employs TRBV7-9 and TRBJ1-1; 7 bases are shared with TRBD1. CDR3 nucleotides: TGTTCCAGCAGCTTTCAGGGGGGGAACACTGAAGCTTTCTTT. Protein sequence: CSSSFQGGNTEAFF.